The T cell receptor (beta chain) described here comes from a study of blood T cell repertoires in COVID-19. Study-level information: Samples representing acute and convalescent COVID-19 were sourced from the United States, Italy and Spain. The cDNA or gDNA used as material had been derived from T cells, B-cell-depleted T cells, or PBMCs.

On this clone: Additional DNA sequences in this sample encode the identical CDR3.

The germline V gene has CDR1 SNHLY and CDR2 FYNNEI. The V segment lost 6 bases and the J segment 6 bases; nucleotides outside the gene matches: 10. This CDR3 has 15 amino acids. How the authors handled the data: Using reference gene primer amplification, nucleated cell counts were estimated. Profiled with immunoSEQ multiplex PCR; TCRdb holds only in-frame clones, not every one. V and J calls plus clone size are reproduced from that table; the DNA served to infer D and trimming. Altogether over 130,000 clones are present, roughly 80% being singletons, with the ten largest covering around 17%. Sequenced: peripheral blood. The receptor was derived from a man aged 45 to 65 with acute or convalescent COVID-19. The rearrangement links TRBV2 to TRBJ1-5; 8 nucleotides line up with TRBD1. CDR3 sequence (DNA): TGTGCCAGCAGCGAGACGGACAGGGTCGGTCAGCCCCAGCATTTT. This translates into CASSETDRVGQPQHF.